The sequence of this TCR beta chain was determined in a study of tissue T cells after allogeneic stem cell transplantation. Turning to this clone: Mouse germline and gene names are used. The sequence runs out 1 residue before the end of the CDR3; the remainder is reconstructed from the germline J gene.

Libraries were prepared by immunoSEQ multiplex PCR; TCRdb keeps only in-frame clonotypes and omits some of them. Of around 51,000 clones listed, around 70% are singletons. CDR3 length: 15 residues. Per germline, CDR1 LGHNA and CDR2 YNLKQL (reference sequence). V shed 4 bases, J shed 6 bases, and the junction held 8 bases outside the gene matches. This TCR was recovered from a pool of C57BL/6 mice in good health. The sample comprised sorted cells pooled from one or two spleens. The chain couples TRBV5 to TRBJ2-3, with 9 bases matching TRBD2. The CDR3 DNA, read in part, is TGTGCCAGCAGCCCACCACTGGGGGGCGTGGAAACGCTGTAT. It translates to CASSPPLGGVETLY. From start to end, the CDR3 is CASSPPLGGVETLYF.